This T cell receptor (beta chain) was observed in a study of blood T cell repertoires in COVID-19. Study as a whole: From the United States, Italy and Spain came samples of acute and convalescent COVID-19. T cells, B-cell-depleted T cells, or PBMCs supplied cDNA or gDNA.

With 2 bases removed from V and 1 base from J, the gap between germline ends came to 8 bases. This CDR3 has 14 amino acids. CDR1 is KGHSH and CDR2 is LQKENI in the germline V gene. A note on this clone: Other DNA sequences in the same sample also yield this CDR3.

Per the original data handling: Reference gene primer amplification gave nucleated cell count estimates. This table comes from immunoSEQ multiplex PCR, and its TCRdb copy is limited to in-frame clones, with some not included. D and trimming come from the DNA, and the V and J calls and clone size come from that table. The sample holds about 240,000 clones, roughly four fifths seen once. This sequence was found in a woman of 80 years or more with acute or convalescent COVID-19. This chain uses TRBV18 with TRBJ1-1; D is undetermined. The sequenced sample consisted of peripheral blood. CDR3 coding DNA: TGTGCCAGCTCACCATCACGGGGGAACACTGAAGCTTTCTTT. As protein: CASSPSRGNTEAFF.